The rows below give T cell receptor beta chains drawn from one sample of a study of blood T cell repertoires in COVID-19. Method: immunoSEQ multiplex PCR; TCRdb's copy keeps in-frame clones and lacks some. The table has roughly 260,000 clones, about 87% seen once. The sample comprised peripheral blood. The receptors derive from a woman in her forties with acute or convalescent COVID-19. Both conserved end residues are part of each CDR3. The order of the fields is CDR3 protein, CDR3 DNA, clone size, D gene, V gene, J gene. D genes are given only for firm matches. Clone size is shown for a subset of rows, as once, few, many or a class of expanded clone.

CDR3aa: CASSTRESGDYGYTF; CDR3nt: TGTGCCAGCAGCACCCGGGAGAGTGGGGACTATGGCTACACCTTC; abundance: few; d_gene: -; v_gene: TRBV5-4; j_gene: TRBJ1-2
CDR3aa: CSVTRTGVGTEAFF; CDR3nt: TGCAGCGTCACTCGGACAGGGGTTGGCACTGAAGCTTTCTTT; abundance: -; d_gene: TRBD1; v_gene: TRBV29-1; j_gene: TRBJ1-1
CDR3aa: CASSVGPGGAGQQLFF; CDR3nt: TGTGCCAGCAGCGTCGGGCCCGGAGGCGCGGGACAGCAACTGTTTTTT; abundance: -; d_gene: TRBD1; v_gene: TRBV9; j_gene: TRBJ1-4
CDR3aa: CASSLTTSGGAGEQFF; CDR3nt: TGCGCCAGCAGCCTAACTACTAGCGGGGGGGCCGGTGAGCAGTTCTTC; abundance: -; d_gene: TRBD2; v_gene: TRBV5-1; j_gene: TRBJ2-1
CDR3aa: CASGLVPGYGYTF; CDR3nt: TGTGCTAGTGGTTTGGTACCGGGGTACGGCTACACCTTC; abundance: -; d_gene: -; v_gene: TRBV12-5; j_gene: TRBJ1-2
CDR3aa: CASSPGGPTHLYGYTF; CDR3nt: TGTGCCAGCAGCCCAGGGGGACCCACTCATCTCTATGGCTACACCTTC; abundance: -; d_gene: TRBD1; v_gene: TRBV11-2; j_gene: TRBJ1-2
CDR3aa: CASAERVGSGANVLTF; CDR3nt: TGCGCCAGCGCCGAGCGGGTCGGCTCTGGGGCCAACGTCCTGACTTTC; abundance: -; d_gene: -; v_gene: TRBV5-1; j_gene: TRBJ2-6
CDR3aa: CAMGGQGGYTF; CDR3nt: TGTGCCATGGGAGGACAGGGGGGCTACACCTTC; abundance: -; d_gene: TRBD1; v_gene: TRBV10-3; j_gene: TRBJ1-2
CDR3aa: CASSPGQAPSTGELFF; CDR3nt: TGTGCCAGCAGTCCCGGACAGGCACCGAGCACCGGGGAGCTGTTTTTT; abundance: -; d_gene: TRBD1; v_gene: TRBV27; j_gene: TRBJ2-2
CDR3aa: CASSEHPDRGYNSPLHF; CDR3nt: TGTGCCAGCAGTGAGCACCCTGACAGGGGATATAATTCACCCCTCCACTTT; abundance: -; d_gene: TRBD1; v_gene: TRBV6-1; j_gene: TRBJ1-6
CDR3aa: CAWSVNRGEAFF; CDR3nt: TGTGCCTGGAGTGTGAACAGGGGGGAAGCTTTCTTT; abundance: few; d_gene: TRBD1; v_gene: TRBV30; j_gene: TRBJ1-1
CDR3aa: CASSFRNTEAFF; CDR3nt: TGCGCCAGCAGCTTCAGGAACACTGAAGCTTTCTTT; abundance: -; d_gene: -; v_gene: TRBV5-1; j_gene: TRBJ1-1
CDR3aa: CASSIGGGAGVAFF; CDR3nt: TGTGCCAGTAGTATAGGAGGAGGGGCGGGTGTGGCTTTCTTT; abundance: -; d_gene: -; v_gene: TRBV19; j_gene: TRBJ1-1
CDR3aa: CASRRTGLAYGYTF; CDR3nt: TGTGCCAGCAGACGGACAGGGTTGGCCTATGGCTACACCTTC; abundance: -; d_gene: TRBD1; v_gene: TRBV6-5; j_gene: TRBJ1-2
CDR3aa: CASSQGGQGTRYGYTF; CDR3nt: TGTGCCAGCAGCCAAGGCGGACAGGGCACCCGCTATGGCTACACCTTC; abundance: few; d_gene: TRBD1; v_gene: TRBV4-2; j_gene: TRBJ1-2
CDR3aa: CASSPSLSGQGPSGNTIYF; CDR3nt: TGTGCCAGCTCACCATCTCTTTCCGGACAGGGCCCCTCTGGAAACACCATATATTTT; abundance: -; d_gene: TRBD1; v_gene: TRBV18; j_gene: TRBJ1-3
CDR3aa: CASSLTDYTWDMNTEAFF; CDR3nt: TGCGCCAGCAGCTTGACGGACTATACCTGGGATATGAACACTGAAGCTTTCTTT; abundance: -; d_gene: -; v_gene: TRBV5-1; j_gene: TRBJ1-1
CDR3aa: CASSPFGTGRTDTQYF; CDR3nt: TGTGCCAGCAGCCCCTTTGGGACAGGGAGGACAGATACGCAGTATTTT; abundance: once; d_gene: TRBD1; v_gene: TRBV11-2; j_gene: TRBJ2-3
CDR3aa: CASSQNAHNTGELFF; CDR3nt: TGCGCCAGCAGCCAAAATGCGCATAACACCGGGGAGCTGTTTTTT; abundance: -; d_gene: -; v_gene: TRBV4-1; j_gene: TRBJ2-2
CDR3aa: CASSWDKYRANTGELFF; CDR3nt: TGTGCCAGCAGCTGGGACAAATATAGGGCGAACACCGGGGAGCTGTTTTTT; abundance: -; d_gene: -; v_gene: TRBV6-2/TRBV6-3; j_gene: TRBJ2-2
CDR3aa: CASSWGLAGSNTGELFF; CDR3nt: TGTGCCAGCAGTTGGGGACTAGCGGGGTCTAACACCGGGGAGCTGTTTTTT; abundance: -; d_gene: TRBD2; v_gene: TRBV25-1; j_gene: TRBJ2-2
CDR3aa: CASSIGTGRGGYTF; CDR3nt: TGCGCCAGCAGCATTGGGACAGGGAGAGGTGGCTACACCTTC; abundance: few; d_gene: TRBD1; v_gene: TRBV5-1; j_gene: TRBJ1-2
CDR3aa: CASIPSGGAFYNEQFF; CDR3nt: TGCGCCAGCATCCCTAGCGGGGGGGCCTTTTACAATGAGCAGTTCTTC; abundance: -; d_gene: TRBD2; v_gene: TRBV5-1; j_gene: TRBJ2-1
CDR3aa: CASSPLGAGGPSDTQYF; CDR3nt: TGTGCCAGCAGCCCCCTGGGAGCGGGGGGGCCTTCAGATACGCAGTATTTT; abundance: -; d_gene: TRBD2; v_gene: TRBV14; j_gene: TRBJ2-3
CDR3aa: CASSVLGGTEAFF; CDR3nt: TGTGCCAGTAGTGTCCTCGGGGGCACTGAAGCTTTCTTT; abundance: -; d_gene: -; v_gene: TRBV19; j_gene: TRBJ1-1
CDR3aa: CASSFYSNQPQHF; CDR3nt: TGTGCCAGCAGCTTCTATAGCAATCAGCCCCAGCATTTT; abundance: -; d_gene: -; v_gene: TRBV5-8; j_gene: TRBJ1-5
CDR3aa: CASSFSTGGFGTDTQYF; CDR3nt: TGTGCCAGCAGCTTTTCGACAGGGGGCTTCGGTACAGATACGCAGTATTTT; abundance: -; d_gene: TRBD1; v_gene: TRBV7-8; j_gene: TRBJ2-3
CDR3aa: CASLQGNGAFF; CDR3nt: TGTGCCAGCCTACAGGGCAATGGAGCTTTCTTT; abundance: -; d_gene: -; v_gene: TRBV6-5; j_gene: TRBJ1-1
CDR3aa: CASSLSLFTLNTEAFF; CDR3nt: TGTGCCAGCAGTTTATCGCTATTTACTTTGAACACTGAAGCTTTCTTT; abundance: -; d_gene: -; v_gene: TRBV27; j_gene: TRBJ1-1
CDR3aa: CASSFRGIGTEAFF; CDR3nt: TGTGCCAGCAGCTTTCGAGGGATAGGCACTGAAGCTTTCTTT; abundance: -; d_gene: -; v_gene: TRBV9; j_gene: TRBJ1-1
CDR3aa: CASSWRGQDTQYF; CDR3nt: TGTGCCAGCAGCTGGAGGGGTCAGGATACGCAGTATTTT; abundance: once; d_gene: -; v_gene: TRBV7-3; j_gene: TRBJ2-3
CDR3aa: CASSVGGGAGQPQHF; CDR3nt: TGTGCCAGCAGCGTAGGAGGGGGCGCAGGTCAGCCCCAGCATTTT; abundance: -; d_gene: TRBD1; v_gene: TRBV9; j_gene: TRBJ1-5
CDR3aa: CASTLRRRDGYTF; CDR3nt: TGTGCCAGCACCCTAAGGAGGCGGGATGGCTACACCTTC; abundance: once; d_gene: -; v_gene: TRBV7-2; j_gene: TRBJ1-2
CDR3aa: CSASATAANYGYTF; CDR3nt: TGCAGTGCTAGTGCGACAGCCGCTAACTATGGCTACACCTTC; abundance: -; d_gene: -; v_gene: TRBV20-1; j_gene: TRBJ1-2
CDR3aa: CASSVYGHGYTF; CDR3nt: TGTGCCAGCAGTGTTTATGGCCATGGCTACACCTTC; abundance: -; d_gene: -; v_gene: TRBV2; j_gene: TRBJ1-2
CDR3aa: CASSQDRAGGQDTQYF; CDR3nt: TGTGCCAGCAGCCAAGATAGGGCGGGGGGGCAAGATACGCAGTATTTT; abundance: -; d_gene: TRBD2; v_gene: TRBV4-2; j_gene: TRBJ2-3
CDR3aa: CAWSVPWGTKETQYF; CDR3nt: TGTGCCTGGAGTGTACCTTGGGGGACTAAAGAGACCCAGTACTTC; abundance: -; d_gene: TRBD2; v_gene: TRBV30; j_gene: TRBJ2-5
CDR3aa: CASSVRTRTDTQYF; CDR3nt: TGTGCCAGCAGCGTCCGGACACGCACAGATACGCAGTATTTT; abundance: -; d_gene: -; v_gene: TRBV9; j_gene: TRBJ2-3
CDR3aa: CASSASGGPNQPQHF; CDR3nt: TGTGCCAGCAGTGCTTCTGGGGGCCCCAATCAGCCCCAGCATTTT; abundance: -; d_gene: -; v_gene: TRBV2; j_gene: TRBJ1-5
CDR3aa: CASSGGQGHQPQHF; CDR3nt: TGTGCCAGCAGTGGGGGACAGGGTCACCAGCCCCAGCATTTT; abundance: -; d_gene: TRBD1; v_gene: TRBV2; j_gene: TRBJ1-5
CDR3aa: CASSAPYSNQPQHF; CDR3nt: TGTGCCAGCAGTGCTCCTTATAGCAATCAGCCCCAGCATTTT; abundance: -; d_gene: -; v_gene: TRBV25-1; j_gene: TRBJ1-5
CDR3aa: CASNEQRGKQFF; CDR3nt: TGTGCCAGCAACGAGCAGCGGGGAAAGCAGTTCTTC; abundance: -; d_gene: TRBD2; v_gene: TRBV27; j_gene: TRBJ2-1
CDR3aa: CASSLDSPNYGYTF; CDR3nt: TGTGCCAGCAGCCTGGACAGCCCTAACTATGGCTACACCTTC; abundance: -; d_gene: -; v_gene: TRBV3-1/TRBV3-2; j_gene: TRBJ1-2
CDR3aa: CASSPKRASFGELFF; CDR3nt: TGTGCCAGCAGCCCAAAGAGGGCAAGTTTCGGGGAGCTGTTTTTT; abundance: -; d_gene: -; v_gene: TRBV9; j_gene: TRBJ2-2
CDR3aa: CASSSRAGGPYYGYTF; CDR3nt: TGTGCCAGCAGCTCGAGAGCAGGAGGACCTTACTATGGCTACACCTTC; abundance: few; d_gene: -; v_gene: TRBV7-9; j_gene: TRBJ1-2
CDR3aa: CASSTGGSGNTIYF; CDR3nt: TGTGCCAGCTCGACAGGGGGCTCTGGAAACACCATATATTTT; abundance: -; d_gene: TRBD1; v_gene: TRBV18; j_gene: TRBJ1-3
CDR3aa: CASSPDYTGELFF; CDR3nt: TGTGCCAGTAGCCCTGACTACACCGGGGAGCTGTTTTTT; abundance: -; d_gene: -; v_gene: TRBV19; j_gene: TRBJ2-2
CDR3aa: CASSPGTLSPDTQYF; CDR3nt: TGTGCCAGCTCCCCCGGGACTTTATCTCCAGATACGCAGTATTTT; abundance: -; d_gene: -; v_gene: TRBV18; j_gene: TRBJ2-3
CDR3aa: CASSFQGNYGYTF; CDR3nt: TGTGCCAGCAGTTTTCAGGGGAACTATGGCTACACCTTC; abundance: -; d_gene: -; v_gene: TRBV12-3/TRBV12-4; j_gene: TRBJ1-2
CDR3aa: CATSRVPGQEPYGYTF; CDR3nt: TGTGCCACCAGCAGAGTACCGGGACAGGAACCCTATGGCTACACCTTC; abundance: -; d_gene: TRBD1; v_gene: TRBV15; j_gene: TRBJ1-2
CDR3aa: CASRPATGGGETQYF; CDR3nt: TGTGCCAGCCGACCAGCGACAGGGGGCGGCGAGACCCAGTACTTC; abundance: -; d_gene: TRBD1; v_gene: TRBV18; j_gene: TRBJ2-5
CDR3aa: CASSYSPGGPYNEQFF; CDR3nt: TGTGCCAGCAGTTACTCCCCCGGGGGGCCCTACAATGAGCAGTTCTTC; abundance: once; d_gene: -; v_gene: TRBV6-5; j_gene: TRBJ2-1
CDR3aa: CAISPGLTSGNTIYF; CDR3nt: TGTGCCATCAGTCCGGGACTGACCTCTGGAAACACCATATATTTT; abundance: -; d_gene: -; v_gene: TRBV10-3; j_gene: TRBJ1-3